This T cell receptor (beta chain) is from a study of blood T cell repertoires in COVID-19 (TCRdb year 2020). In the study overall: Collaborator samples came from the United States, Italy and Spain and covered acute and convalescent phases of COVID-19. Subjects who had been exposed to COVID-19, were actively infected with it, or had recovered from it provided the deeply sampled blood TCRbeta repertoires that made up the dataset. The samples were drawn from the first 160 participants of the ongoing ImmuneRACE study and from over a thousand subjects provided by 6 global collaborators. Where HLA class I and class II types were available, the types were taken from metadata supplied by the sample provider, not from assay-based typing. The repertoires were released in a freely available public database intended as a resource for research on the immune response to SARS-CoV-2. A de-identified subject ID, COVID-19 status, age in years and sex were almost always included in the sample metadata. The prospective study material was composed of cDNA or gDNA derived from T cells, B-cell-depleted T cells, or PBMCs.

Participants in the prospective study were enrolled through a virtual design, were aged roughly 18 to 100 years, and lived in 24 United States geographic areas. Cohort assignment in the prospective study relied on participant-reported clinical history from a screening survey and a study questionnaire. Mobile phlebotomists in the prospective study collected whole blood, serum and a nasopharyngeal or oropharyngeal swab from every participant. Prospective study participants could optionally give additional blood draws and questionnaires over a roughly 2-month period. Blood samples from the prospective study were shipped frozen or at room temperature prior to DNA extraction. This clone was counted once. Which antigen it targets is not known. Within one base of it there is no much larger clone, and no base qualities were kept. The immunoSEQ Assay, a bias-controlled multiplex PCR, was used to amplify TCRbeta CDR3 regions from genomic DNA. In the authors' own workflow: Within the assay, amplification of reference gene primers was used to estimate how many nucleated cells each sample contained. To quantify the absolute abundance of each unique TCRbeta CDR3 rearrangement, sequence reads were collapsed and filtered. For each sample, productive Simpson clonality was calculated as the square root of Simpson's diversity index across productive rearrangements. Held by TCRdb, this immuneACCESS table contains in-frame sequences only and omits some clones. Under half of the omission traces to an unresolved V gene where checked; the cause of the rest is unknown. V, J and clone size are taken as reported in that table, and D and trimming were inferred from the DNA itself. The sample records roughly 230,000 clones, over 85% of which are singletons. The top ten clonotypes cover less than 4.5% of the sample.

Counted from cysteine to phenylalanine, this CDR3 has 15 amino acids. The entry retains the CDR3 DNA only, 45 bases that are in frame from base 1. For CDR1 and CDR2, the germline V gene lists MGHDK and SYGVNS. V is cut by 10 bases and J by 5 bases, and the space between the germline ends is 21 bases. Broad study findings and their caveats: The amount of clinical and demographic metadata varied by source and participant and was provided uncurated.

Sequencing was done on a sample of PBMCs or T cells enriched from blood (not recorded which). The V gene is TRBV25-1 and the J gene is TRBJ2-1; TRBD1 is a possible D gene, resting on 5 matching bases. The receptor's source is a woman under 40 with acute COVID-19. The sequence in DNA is TGTGCCACCGATCTCTCAGGGAACCCTAACAATGAGCAGTTCTTC. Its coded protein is CATDLSGNPNNEQFF.